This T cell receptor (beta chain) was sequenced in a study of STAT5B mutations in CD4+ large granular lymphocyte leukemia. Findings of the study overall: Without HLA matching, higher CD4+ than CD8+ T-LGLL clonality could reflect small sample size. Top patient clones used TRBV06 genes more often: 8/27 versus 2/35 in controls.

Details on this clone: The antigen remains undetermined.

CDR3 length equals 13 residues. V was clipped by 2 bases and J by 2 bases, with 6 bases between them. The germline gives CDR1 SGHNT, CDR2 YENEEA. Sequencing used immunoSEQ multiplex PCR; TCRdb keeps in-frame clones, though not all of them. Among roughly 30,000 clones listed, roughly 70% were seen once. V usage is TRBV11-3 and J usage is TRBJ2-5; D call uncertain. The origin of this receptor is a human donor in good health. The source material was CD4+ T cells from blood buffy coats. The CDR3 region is CASSLLGQETQYF. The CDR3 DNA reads TGTGCCAGCAGCTTACTTGGTCAAGAGACCCAGTACTTC.